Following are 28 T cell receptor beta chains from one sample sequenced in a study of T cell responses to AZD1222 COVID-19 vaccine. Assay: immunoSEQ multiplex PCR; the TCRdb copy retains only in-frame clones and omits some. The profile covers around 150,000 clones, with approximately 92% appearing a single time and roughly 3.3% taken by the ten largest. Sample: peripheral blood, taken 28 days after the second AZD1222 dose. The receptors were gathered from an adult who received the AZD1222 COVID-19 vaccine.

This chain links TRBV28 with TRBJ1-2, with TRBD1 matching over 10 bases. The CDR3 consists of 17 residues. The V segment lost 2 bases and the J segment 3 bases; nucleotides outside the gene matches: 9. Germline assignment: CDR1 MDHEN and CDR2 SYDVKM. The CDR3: CASSLRGQGRKDYGYTF. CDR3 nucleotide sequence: TGTGCCAGCAGTTTAAGGGGACAGGGGAGGAAGGACTATGGCTACACCTTC.

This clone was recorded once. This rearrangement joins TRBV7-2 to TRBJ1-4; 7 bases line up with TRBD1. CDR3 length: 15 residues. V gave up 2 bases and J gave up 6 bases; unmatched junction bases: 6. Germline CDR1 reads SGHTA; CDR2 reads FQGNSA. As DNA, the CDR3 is TGTGCCAGCAGCTTACTCCCAGGGGGGTATGAAAAACTGTTTTTT. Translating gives CASSLLPGGYEKLFF.

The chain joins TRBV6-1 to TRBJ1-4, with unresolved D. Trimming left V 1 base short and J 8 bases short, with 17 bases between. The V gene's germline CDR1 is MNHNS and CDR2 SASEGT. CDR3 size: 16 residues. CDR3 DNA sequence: TGTGCCAGCAGTGAAGGTTGGTCGTCCACTCGAGAAAAACTGTTTTTT. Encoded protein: CASSEGWSSTREKLFF.

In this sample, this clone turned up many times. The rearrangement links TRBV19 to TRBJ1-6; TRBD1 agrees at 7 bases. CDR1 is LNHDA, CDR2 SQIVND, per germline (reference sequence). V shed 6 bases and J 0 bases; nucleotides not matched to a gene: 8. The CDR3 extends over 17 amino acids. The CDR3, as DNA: TGTGCCAGTAGGGGACAGCGCCGGAGCTCCTATAATTCACCCCTCCACTTT. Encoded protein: CASRGQRRSSYNSPLHF. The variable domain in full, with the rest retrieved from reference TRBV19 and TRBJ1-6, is DGGITQSPKYLFRKEGQNVTLSCEQNLNHDAMYWYRQDPGQGLRLIYYSQIVNDFQKGDIAEGYSVSREKKESFPLTVTSAQKNPTAFYLCASRGQRRSSYNSPLHFGNGTRLTVT.

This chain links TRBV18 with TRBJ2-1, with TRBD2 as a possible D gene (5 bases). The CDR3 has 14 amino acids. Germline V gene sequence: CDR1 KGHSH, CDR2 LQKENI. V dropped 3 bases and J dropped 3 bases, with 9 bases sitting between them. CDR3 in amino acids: CASSPGLNYNEQFF. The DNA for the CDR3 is TGTGCCAGCTCACCCGGACTCAACTACAATGAGCAGTTCTTC.

This CDR3 reads CASSTRTEGSYNEQFF. In DNA, the CDR3 is TGTGCCAGCAGCACCCGGACCGAAGGGAGCTACAATGAGCAGTTCTTC. The chain combines TRBV9 with TRBJ2-1, with D tentatively TRBD2 (5 bases). Trimming stripped 4 bases from V and 3 bases from J, with 17 bases between. Germline lookup yields CDR1 SGDLS and CDR2 YYNGEE. The CDR3 extends over 16 amino acids.

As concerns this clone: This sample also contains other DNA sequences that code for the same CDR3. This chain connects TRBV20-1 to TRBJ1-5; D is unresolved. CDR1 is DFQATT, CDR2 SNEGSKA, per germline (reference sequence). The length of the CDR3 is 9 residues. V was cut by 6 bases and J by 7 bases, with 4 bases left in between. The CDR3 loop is CSAGQPQHF. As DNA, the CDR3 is TGCAGTGCGGGGCAGCCCCAGCATTTT.

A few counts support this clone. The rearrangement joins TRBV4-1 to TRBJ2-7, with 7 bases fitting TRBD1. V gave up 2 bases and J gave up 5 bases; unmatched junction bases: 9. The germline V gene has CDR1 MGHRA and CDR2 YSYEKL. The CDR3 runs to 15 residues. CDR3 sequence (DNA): TGCGCCAGCAGCCAATACTACAGGGGTCTGAACGAGCAGTACTTC. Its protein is CASSQYYRGLNEQYF.

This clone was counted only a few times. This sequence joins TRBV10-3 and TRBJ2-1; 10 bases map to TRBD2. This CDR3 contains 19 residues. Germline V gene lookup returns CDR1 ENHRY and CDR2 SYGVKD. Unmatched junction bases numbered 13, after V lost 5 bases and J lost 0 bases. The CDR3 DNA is TGTGCCATCAGTAACCCGGATGGTAGCGGGAGGAGCTCCTACAATGAGCAGTTCTTC. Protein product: CAISNPDGSGRSSYNEQFF.

As DNA, the CDR3 is TGTGCCAGCAGACGACTAGCGAGTTACAATGAGCAGTTCTTC. The encoded protein is CASRRLASYNEQFF. V usage is TRBV2 and J usage is TRBJ2-1, with 8 bases matching TRBD2. The CDR3 loop spans 14 amino acids. Trimming cost V 6 bases and J 4 bases; bases outside gene matches: 5. Germline values: CDR1 SNHLY, CDR2 FYNNEI.

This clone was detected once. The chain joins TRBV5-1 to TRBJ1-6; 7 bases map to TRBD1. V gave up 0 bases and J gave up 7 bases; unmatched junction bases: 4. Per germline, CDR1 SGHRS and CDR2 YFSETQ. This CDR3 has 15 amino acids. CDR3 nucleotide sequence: TGCGCCAGCAGCTTGGAGACAGGGTCAAATTCACCCCTCCACTTT. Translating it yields CASSLETGSNSPLHF. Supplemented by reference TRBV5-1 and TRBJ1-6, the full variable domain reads KAGVTQTPRYLIKTRGQQVTLSCSPISGHRSVSWYQQTPGQGLQFLFEYFSETQRNKGNFPGRFSGRQFSNSRSEMNVSTLELGDSALYLCASSLETGSNSPLHFGNGTRLTVT.

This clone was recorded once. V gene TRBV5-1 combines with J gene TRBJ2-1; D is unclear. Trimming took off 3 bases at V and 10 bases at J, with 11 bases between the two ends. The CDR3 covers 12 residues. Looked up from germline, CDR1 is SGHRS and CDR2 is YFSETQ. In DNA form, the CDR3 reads TGCGCCAGCAGCTCAACGGGCTGGGAGCAGTTCTTC. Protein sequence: CASSSTGWEQFF. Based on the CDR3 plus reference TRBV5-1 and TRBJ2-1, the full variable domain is KAGVTQTPRYLIKTRGQQVTLSCSPISGHRSVSWYQQTPGQGLQFLFEYFSETQRNKGNFPGRFSGRQFSNSRSEMNVSTLELGDSALYLCASSSTGWEQFFGPGTRLTVL.

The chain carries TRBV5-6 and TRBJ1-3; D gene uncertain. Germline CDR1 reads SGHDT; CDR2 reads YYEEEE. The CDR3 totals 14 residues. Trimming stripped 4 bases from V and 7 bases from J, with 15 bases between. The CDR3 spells CASSRSARANTIYF. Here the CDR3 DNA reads TGTGCCAGCAGCAGGAGTGCGAGGGCTAACACCATATATTTT.

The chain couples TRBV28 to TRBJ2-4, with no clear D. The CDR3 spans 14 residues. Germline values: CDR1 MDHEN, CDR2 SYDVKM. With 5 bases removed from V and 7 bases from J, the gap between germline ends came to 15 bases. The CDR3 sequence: CASSRTSYPNIQYF. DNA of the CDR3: TGTGCCAGCAGTCGGACGTCGTACCCGAACATTCAGTACTTC. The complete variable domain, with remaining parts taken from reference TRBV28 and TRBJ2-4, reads DVKVTQSSRYLVKRTGEKVFLECVQDMDHENMFWYRQDPGLGLRLIYFSYDVKMKEKGDIPEGYSVSREKKERFSLILESASTNQTSMYLCASSRTSYPNIQYFGAGTRLSVL.

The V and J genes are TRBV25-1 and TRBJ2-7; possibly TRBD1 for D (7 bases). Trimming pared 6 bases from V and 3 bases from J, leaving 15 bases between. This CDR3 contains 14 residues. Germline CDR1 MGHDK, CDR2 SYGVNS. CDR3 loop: CASSWQGGDYEQYF. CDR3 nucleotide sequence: TGTGCCAGCAGCTGGCAGGGGGGAGACTACGAGCAGTACTTC.

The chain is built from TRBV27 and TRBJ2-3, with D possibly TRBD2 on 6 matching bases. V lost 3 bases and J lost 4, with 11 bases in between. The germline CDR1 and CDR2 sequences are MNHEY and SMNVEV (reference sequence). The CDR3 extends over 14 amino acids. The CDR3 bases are TGTGCCAGCAGTTTTTATTGGGAGGCAGATACGCAGTATTTT. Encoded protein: CASSFYWEADTQYF.

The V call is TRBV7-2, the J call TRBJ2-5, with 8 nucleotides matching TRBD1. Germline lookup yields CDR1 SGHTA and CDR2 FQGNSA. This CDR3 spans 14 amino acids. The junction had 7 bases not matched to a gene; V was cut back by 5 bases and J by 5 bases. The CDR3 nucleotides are TGTGCCAGCAGCGTCGCAGGGGGCCGGGAGACCCAGTACTTC. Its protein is CASSVAGGRETQYF.

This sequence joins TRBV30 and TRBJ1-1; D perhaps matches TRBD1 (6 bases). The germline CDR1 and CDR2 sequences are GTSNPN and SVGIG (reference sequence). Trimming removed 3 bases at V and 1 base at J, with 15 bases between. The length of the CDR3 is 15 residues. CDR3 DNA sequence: TGTGCCTGGAGCCGGGGGGGCTTCGAGAACACTGAAGCTTTCTTT. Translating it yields CAWSRGGFENTEAFF.

The CDR3 loop is CATSSLTGTGANVLTF. The CDR3 nucleotides are TGTGCCACCAGCAGTTTGACAGGGACTGGGGCCAACGTCCTGACTTTC. The chain links TRBV15 to TRBJ2-6; TRBD1 matches at 7 bases. The CDR3 consists of 16 residues. V lost 3 bases and J lost 2; bases outside the gene matches: 4. Germline-derived CDR1 and CDR2 are LNHNV and YYDKDF (reference sequence).

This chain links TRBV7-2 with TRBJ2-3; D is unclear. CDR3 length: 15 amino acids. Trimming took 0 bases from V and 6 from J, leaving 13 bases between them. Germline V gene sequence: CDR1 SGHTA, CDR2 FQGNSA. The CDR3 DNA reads TGTGCCAGCAGCTTAGCGCACCAGGCTGGTGATACGCAGTATTTT. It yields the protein CASSLAHQAGDTQYF.

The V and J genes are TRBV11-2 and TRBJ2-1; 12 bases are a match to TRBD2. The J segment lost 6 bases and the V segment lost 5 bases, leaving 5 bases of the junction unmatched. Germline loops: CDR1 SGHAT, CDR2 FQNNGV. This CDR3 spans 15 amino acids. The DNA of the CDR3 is TGTGCCAGCAGCCAGACTAGCGGGAGATCCAATGAGCAGTTCTTC. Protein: CASSQTSGRSNEQFF.

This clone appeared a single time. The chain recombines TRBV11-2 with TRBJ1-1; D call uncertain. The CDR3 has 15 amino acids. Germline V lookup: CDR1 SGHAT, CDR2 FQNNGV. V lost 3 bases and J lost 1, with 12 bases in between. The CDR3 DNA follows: TGTGCCAGCAGCTTTGCGGGAGGCCAGAACACTGAAGCTTTCTTT. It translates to CASSFAGGQNTEAFF. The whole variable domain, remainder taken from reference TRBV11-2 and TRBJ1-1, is EAGVAQSPRYKIIEKRQSVAFWCNPISGHATLYWYQQILGQGPKLLIQFQNNGVVDDSQLPKDRFSAERLKGVDSTLKIQPAKLEDSAVYLCASSFAGGQNTEAFFGQGTRLTVV.

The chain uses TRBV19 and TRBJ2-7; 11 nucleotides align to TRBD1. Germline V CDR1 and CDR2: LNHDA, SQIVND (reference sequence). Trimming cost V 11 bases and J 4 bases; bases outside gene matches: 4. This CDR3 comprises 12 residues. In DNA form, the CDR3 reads TGTGCCGATCGGGACAGGGGGTACGAGCAGTACTTC. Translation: CADRDRGYEQYF.

This CDR3 reads CATRGQSSYEQYF. The CDR3 DNA sequence: TGTGCCACCAGGGGGCAGAGCTCCTACGAGCAGTACTTC. V and J are TRBV6-5 and TRBJ2-7; 8 positions agree with TRBD1. This CDR3 has 13 amino acids. V lost 10 bases, J lost 0 bases, and 5 bases stayed unmatched. Germline V CDR1 and CDR2: MNHEY, SVGAGI.

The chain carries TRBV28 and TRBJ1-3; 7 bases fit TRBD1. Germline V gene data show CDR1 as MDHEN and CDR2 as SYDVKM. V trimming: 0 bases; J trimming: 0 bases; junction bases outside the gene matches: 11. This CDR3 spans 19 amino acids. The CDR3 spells CASSLWGGSRDSSGNTIYF. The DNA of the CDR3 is TGTGCCAGCAGTTTATGGGGGGGGAGCCGGGACAGCTCTGGAAACACCATATATTTT.

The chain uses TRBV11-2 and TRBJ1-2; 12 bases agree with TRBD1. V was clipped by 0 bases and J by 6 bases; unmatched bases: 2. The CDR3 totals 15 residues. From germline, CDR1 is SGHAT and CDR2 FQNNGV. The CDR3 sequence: CASSLEGTGGNGYTF. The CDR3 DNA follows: TGTGCCAGCAGCTTAGAAGGGACAGGGGGCAATGGCTACACCTTC.

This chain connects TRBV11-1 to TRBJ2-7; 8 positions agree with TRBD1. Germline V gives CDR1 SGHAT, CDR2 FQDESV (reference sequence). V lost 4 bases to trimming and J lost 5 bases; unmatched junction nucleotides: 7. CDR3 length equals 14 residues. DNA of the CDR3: TGTGCCAGCAGCTGGCAGGGGGCGGGTGACGAGCAGTACTTC. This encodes CASSWQGAGDEQYF.

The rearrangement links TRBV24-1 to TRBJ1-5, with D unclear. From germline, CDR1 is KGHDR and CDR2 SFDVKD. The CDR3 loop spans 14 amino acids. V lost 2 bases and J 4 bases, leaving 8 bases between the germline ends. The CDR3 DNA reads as TGTGCCACCAGTGATTCCAGAGTTAATCAGCCCCAGCATTTT. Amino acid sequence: CATSDSRVNQPQHF.